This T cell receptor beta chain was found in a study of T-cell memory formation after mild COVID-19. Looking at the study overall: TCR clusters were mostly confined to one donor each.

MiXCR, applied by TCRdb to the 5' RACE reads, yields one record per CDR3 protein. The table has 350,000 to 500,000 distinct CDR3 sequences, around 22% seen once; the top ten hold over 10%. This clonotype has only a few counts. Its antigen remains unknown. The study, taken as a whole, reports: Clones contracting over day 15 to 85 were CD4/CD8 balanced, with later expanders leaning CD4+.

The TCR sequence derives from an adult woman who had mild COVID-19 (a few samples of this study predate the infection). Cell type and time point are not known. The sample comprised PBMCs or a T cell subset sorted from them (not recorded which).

The CDR3 loop is CASSPSSTRLQYF. The CDR3, as DNA: TGTGCCAGCTCACCGTCATCTACCCGACTCCAGTACTTC. The genes are TRBV18 and TRBJ2-5; no clear D. Germline CDR1 is KGHSH and CDR2 is LQKENI. V was pared by 3 bases and J by 10 bases, with 15 bases between. The CDR3 covers 13 residues.